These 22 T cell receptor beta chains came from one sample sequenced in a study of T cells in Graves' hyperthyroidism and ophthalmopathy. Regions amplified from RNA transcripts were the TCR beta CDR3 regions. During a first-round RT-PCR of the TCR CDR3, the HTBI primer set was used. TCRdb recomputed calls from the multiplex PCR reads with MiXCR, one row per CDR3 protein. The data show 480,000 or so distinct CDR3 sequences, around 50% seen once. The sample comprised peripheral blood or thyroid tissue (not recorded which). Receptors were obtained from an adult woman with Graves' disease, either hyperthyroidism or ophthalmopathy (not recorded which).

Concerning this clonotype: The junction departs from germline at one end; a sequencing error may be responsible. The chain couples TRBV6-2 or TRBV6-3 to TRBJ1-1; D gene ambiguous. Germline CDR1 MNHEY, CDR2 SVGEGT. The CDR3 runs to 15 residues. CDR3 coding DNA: TGTGCCAGCAGTTACTCAAAGGAAACGGAAACTGAAGCTTCCTTT. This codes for CASSYSKETETEASF.

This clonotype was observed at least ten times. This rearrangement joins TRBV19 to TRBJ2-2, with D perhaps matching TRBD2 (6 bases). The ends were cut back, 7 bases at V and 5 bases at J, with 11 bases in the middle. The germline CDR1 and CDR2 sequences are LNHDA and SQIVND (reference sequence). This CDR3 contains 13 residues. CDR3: CASKGGNTGELFF. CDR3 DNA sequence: TGTGCCAGTAAAGGCGGGAATACCGGGGAGCTGTTTTTT.

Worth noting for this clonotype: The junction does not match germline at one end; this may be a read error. CDR3 sequence: CASSLGLTNTGAFF. The DNA of the CDR3 is TGTGCCAGCAGCTTAGGCCTAACGAACACTGGAGCTTTCTTT. This sequence joins TRBV7-9 and TRBJ1-1; D remains unclear. CDR1 and CDR2 (germline): SEHNR, FQNEAQ (reference sequence). This CDR3 is built from 14 residues.

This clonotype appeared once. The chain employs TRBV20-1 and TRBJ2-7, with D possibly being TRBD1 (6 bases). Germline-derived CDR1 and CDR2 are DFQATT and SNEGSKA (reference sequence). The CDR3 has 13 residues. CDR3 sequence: CSAVGGSSYEQYF. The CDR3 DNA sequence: TGCTCCGCGGTAGGGGGAAGCTCCTACGAGCAGTACTTC.

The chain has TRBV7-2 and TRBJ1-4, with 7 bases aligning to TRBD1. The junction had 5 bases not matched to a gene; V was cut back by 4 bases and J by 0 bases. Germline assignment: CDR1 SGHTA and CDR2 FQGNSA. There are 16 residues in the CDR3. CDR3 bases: TGTGCCAGCAGCTCACAGGGGAGCCCAACTAATGAAAAACTGTTTTTT. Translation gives CASSSQGSPTNEKLFF.

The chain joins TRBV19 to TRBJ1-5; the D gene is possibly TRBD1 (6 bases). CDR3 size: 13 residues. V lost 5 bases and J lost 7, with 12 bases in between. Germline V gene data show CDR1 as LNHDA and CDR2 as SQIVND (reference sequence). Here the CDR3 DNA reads TGTGCCAGTAGTCCAGGGGTCGGGCAGCCCCAGCATTTT. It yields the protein CASSPGVGQPQHF.

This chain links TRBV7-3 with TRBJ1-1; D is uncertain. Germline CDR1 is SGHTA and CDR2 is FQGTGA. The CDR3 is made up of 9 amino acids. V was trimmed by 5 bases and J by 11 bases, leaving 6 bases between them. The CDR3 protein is CASSRQAFF. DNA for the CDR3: TGTGCCAGCAGCCGCCAGGCTTTCTTT. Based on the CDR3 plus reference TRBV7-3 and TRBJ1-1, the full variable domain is GAGVSQTPSNKVTEKGKYVELRCDPISGHTALYWYRQSLGQGPEFLIYFQGTGAADDSGLPNDRFFAVRPEGSVSTLKIQRTERGDSAVYLCASSRQAFFGQGTRLTVV.

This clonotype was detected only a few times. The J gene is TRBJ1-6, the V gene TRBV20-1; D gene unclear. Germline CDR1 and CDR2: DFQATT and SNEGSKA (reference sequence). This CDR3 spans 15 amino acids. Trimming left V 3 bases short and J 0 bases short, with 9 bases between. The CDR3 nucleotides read TGCAGTGCTAGGGGATTTAGCTCCTATAATTCACCCCTCCACTTT. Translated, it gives CSARGFSSYNSPLHF.

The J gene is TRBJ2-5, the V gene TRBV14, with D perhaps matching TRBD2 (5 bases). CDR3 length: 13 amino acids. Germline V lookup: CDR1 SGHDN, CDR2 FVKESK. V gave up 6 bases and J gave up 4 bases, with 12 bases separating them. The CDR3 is CASSYGRAETQYF. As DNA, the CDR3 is TGTGCCAGCAGTTACGGGCGGGCAGAGACCCAGTACTTC.

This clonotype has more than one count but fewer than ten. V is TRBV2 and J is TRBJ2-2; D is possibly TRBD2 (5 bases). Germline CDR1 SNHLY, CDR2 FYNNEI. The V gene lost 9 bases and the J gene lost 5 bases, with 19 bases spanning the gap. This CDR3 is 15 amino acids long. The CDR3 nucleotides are TGTGCCAGAGAAAAGGACGGACTGGTTACCGGGGAGCTGTTTTTT. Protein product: CAREKDGLVTGELFF.

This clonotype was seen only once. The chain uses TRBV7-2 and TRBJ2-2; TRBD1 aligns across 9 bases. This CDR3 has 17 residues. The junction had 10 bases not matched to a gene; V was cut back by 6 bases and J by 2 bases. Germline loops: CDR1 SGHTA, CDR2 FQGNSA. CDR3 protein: CASRLDRGGPNTGELFF. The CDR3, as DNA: TGTGCCAGCAGGTTGGACAGGGGAGGACCAAACACCGGGGAGCTGTTTTTT.

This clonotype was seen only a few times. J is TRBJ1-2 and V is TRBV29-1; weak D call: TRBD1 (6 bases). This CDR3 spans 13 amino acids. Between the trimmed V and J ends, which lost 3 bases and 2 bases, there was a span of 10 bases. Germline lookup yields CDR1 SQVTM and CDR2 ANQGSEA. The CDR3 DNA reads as TGCAGCGTTGACAGGAGGGGGAACTATGGCTACACCTTC. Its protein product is CSVDRRGNYGYTF.

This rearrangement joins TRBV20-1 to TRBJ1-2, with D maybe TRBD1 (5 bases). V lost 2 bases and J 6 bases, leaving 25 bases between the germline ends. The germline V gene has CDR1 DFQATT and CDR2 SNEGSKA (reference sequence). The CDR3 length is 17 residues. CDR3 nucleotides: TGCAGTGCTAGATCCATGGGACCTCTTTCTGGGGACGATGGCTACACCTTC. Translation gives CSARSMGPLSGDDGYTF.

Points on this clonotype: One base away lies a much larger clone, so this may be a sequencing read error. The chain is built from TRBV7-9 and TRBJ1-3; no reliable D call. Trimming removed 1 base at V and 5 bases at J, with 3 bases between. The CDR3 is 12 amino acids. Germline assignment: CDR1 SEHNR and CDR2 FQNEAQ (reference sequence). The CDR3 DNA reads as TGTGCCAGCAGCTTAGACCGAAACACCATATATTTT. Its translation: CASSLDRNTIYF.

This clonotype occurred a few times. CDR3 loop: CASSNRFDRNSGANVLTF. CDR3 in DNA: TGTGCCAGCAGCAATCGTTTCGACAGGAACTCTGGGGCCAACGTCCTGACTTTC. This rearrangement joins TRBV7-9 to TRBJ2-6; a weak D match, TRBD1 (6 bases). This CDR3 contains 18 residues. Trimming took off 5 bases at V and 0 bases at J, with 17 bases between the two ends. CDR1 and CDR2 (germline): SEHNR, FQNEAQ (reference sequence).

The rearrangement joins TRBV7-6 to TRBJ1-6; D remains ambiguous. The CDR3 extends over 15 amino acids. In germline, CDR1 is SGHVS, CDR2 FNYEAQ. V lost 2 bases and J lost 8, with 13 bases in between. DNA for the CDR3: TGTGCCAGCAGCTTACCCGCCGGAGCGTATTCACCCCTCCACTTT. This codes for CASSLPAGAYSPLHF. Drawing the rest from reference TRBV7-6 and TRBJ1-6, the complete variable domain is GAGVSQSPRYKVTKRGQDVALRCDPISGHVSLYWYRQALGQGPEFLTYFNYEAQQDKSGLPNDRFSAERPEGSISTLTIQRTEQRDSAMYRCASSLPAGAYSPLHFGNGTRLTVT.

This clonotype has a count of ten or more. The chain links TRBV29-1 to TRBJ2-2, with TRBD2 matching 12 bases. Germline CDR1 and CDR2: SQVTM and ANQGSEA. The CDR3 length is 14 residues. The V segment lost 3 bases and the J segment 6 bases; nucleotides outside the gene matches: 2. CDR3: CSVDRLAGAGELFF. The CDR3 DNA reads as TGCAGCGTTGATCGACTAGCGGGAGCCGGGGAGCTGTTTTTT.

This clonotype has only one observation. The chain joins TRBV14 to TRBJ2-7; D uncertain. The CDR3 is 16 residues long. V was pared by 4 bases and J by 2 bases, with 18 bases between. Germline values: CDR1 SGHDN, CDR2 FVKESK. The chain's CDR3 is CASSPANVGFTYEQYF. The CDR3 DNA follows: TGTGCCAGCAGCCCGGCCAATGTGGGATTCACCTACGAGCAGTACTTC.

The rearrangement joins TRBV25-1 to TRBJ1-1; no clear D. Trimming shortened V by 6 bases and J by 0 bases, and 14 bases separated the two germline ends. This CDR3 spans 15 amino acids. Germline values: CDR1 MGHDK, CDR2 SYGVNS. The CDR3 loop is CASSQVRQVNTEAFF. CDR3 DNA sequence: TGTGCCAGCAGCCAAGTCAGGCAGGTGAACACTGAAGCTTTCTTT.

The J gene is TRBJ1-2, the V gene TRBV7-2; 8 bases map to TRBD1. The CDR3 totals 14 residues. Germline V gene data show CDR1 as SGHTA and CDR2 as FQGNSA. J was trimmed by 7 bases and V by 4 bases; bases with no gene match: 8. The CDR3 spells CASSSRTGTRGYTF. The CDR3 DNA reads TGTGCCAGCAGCTCGAGGACAGGGACACGTGGCTACACCTTC.

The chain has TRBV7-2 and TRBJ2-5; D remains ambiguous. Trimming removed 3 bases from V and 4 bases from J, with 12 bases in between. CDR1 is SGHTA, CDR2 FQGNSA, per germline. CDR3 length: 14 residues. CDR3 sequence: CASSFLRRRETQYF. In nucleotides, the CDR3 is TGTGCCAGCAGCTTTTTACGCAGGCGAGAGACCCAGTACTTC.

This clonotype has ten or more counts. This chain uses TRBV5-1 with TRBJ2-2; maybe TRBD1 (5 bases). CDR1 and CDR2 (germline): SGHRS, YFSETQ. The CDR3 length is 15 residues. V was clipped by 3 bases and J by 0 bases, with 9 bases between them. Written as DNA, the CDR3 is TGCGCCAGCAGCTCAACAGGACCGAACACCGGGGAGCTGTTTTTT. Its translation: CASSSTGPNTGELFF.